This T cell receptor (beta chain) was recorded in a study of cytomegalovirus exposure and HLA in healthy donors. The study's findings and limits: The finding came from a later analysis; first-cohort TCR clusters tended to co-occur in the 110 or so validation repertoires. Reportedly, cytomegalovirus status was diagnosed with high sensitivity and specificity.

The V gene end was trimmed by 1 base and the J gene end by 7 bases; junction bases not matched to a gene: 2. Germline V gene sequence: CDR1 MNHNS, CDR2 SASEGT. The CDR3 totals 14 residues. A note on this clone: Its antigen is unidentified.

Profiling relied on immunoSEQ multiplex PCR, and the TCRdb table lists in-frame clones only, not all of them. The data show approximately 190,000 clones, roughly 80% seen once. The specimen sequenced was PBMCs. The chain recombines TRBV6-1 with TRBJ1-5, with TRBD1 identical over 9 bases. This receptor was identified in a man aged 18 to 30 in good health and CMV-seropositive. CDR3 nucleotides: TGTGCCAGCAGTGAAGTGACAGGGGGACAGCCCCAGCATTTT. This gives the protein CASSEVTGGQPQHF.